These 25 T cell receptor beta chains originate from one sample sequenced in a study of graft-versus-host responses after intestinal transplantation. TCRdb keeps only in-frame clones here, not all; method: immunoSEQ multiplex PCR. The data hold over 40,000 clones, with 85% to 95% observed a single time. The sequenced sample was PBMCs, obtained 750 to 800 days after a first intestinal transplant, on the day of a second. These receptors all stem from a human patient who received an intestinal transplant, so some T cells may come from the graft donor.

The chain employs TRBV5-1 and TRBJ2-3; D could derive from TRBD1 or TRBD2 (5 bases each). Germline CDR1 is SGHRS and CDR2 is YFSETQ. V lost 0 bases and J 0 bases, leaving 8 bases between the germline ends. The CDR3 consists of 15 residues. The CDR3 is CASSLEGPSTDTQYF. The CDR3 DNA sequence: TGCGCCAGCAGCTTGGAGGGACCTAGCACAGATACGCAGTATTTT.

The V call is TRBV7-8, the J call TRBJ2-1; 8 bases fit TRBD2. This CDR3 contains 15 residues. The trim removed 1 base at V and 4 bases at J, leaving 3 bases unmatched. The germline V gene encodes CDR1 SGHVS and CDR2 FQNEAQ. The CDR3: CASSLVAGIYNEQFF. In DNA form, the CDR3 reads TGTGCCAGCAGCTTAGTAGCGGGAATTTACAATGAGCAGTTCTTC.

This chain uses TRBV6-5 with TRBJ1-2; possibly TRBD1 for D (6 bases). Germline V CDR1 and CDR2: MNHEY, SVGAGI. This CDR3 has 13 residues. Trimming took 6 bases from V and 6 from J, leaving 14 bases between them. The CDR3 coding sequence is TGTGCCAGCAGCAATACAGGGAGTAATGGCTACACCTTC. As protein: CASSNTGSNGYTF.

The sample holds one count of this clone. The chain uses TRBV9 and TRBJ1-5, with D unresolved. CDR3 length: 13 residues. The V and J ends lost 1 base and 5 bases respectively, with 7 bases between them. CDR1 SGDLS and CDR2 YYNGEE come from the germline V gene. In DNA form, the CDR3 reads TGTGCCAGCAGCGTACGACCGGATCAGCCCCAGCATTTT. It encodes CASSVRPDQPQHF.

The rearrangement links TRBV4-1 to TRBJ2-5, with D possibly TRBD1 on 5 matching bases. CDR1 and CDR2 (germline): MGHRA, YSYEKL. V lost 0 bases to trimming and J lost 5 bases, with 16 bases between them. This CDR3 region has 16 residues. CDR3 coding DNA: TGCGCCAGCAGCCAAGATATGATGTCAGGGCACGAGACCCAGTACTTC. It translates to CASSQDMMSGHETQYF.

This sequence joins TRBV5-1 and TRBJ2-2, with D perhaps TRBD2 (6 bases). Germline CDR1 and CDR2: SGHRS and YFSETQ. CDR3 length equals 13 residues. The V gene lost 4 bases and the J gene lost 6 bases, with 10 bases spanning the gap. The DNA of the CDR3 is TGCGCCAGCAGCCGGGGACTCTCCGGGGAGCTGTTTTTT. Translation: CASSRGLSGELFF.

A single count supports this clone. This chain connects TRBV6-4 to TRBJ2-3; 12 nucleotides match TRBD2. V dropped 6 bases and J dropped 2; count of bases not matched to a gene: 3. CDR1 is MRHNA, CDR2 SNTAGT, per germline. CDR3 length: 15 amino acids. CDR3 nucleotides: TGTGCCAGCAGCCGACTAGCGGGGGACACAGATACGCAGTATTTT. This gives the protein CASSRLAGDTDTQYF.

The V and J genes are TRBV5-4 and TRBJ1-1; possibly TRBD1 for D (5 bases). The CDR3 runs 15 residues. Germline CDR1 SGHNT, CDR2 YYREEE (reference sequence). The V gene lost 0 bases and the J gene lost 4 bases, with 13 bases spanning the gap. The CDR3 reads CASSLGGGRSTEAFF. CDR3 in DNA: TGTGCCAGCAGCTTGGGGGGGGGACGGAGCACTGAAGCTTTCTTT.

J is TRBJ2-7 and V is TRBV4-2; D gene uncertain. This CDR3 has 13 amino acids. Trimming took 4 bases from V and 4 from J, leaving 11 bases between them. Germline values: CDR1 LGHNA, CDR2 YNFKEQ. CDR3 bases: TGTGCCAGCAGCCTCGGAGCCCAATACGAGCAGTACTTC. Translated, it gives CASSLGAQYEQYF.

The rearrangement links TRBV27 to TRBJ2-7, with D perhaps matching TRBD1 (6 bases). The V end was cut by 2 bases, the J end by 3 bases, with 17 bases between. This CDR3 region has 16 residues. CDR1 is MNHEY, CDR2 SMNVEV, per germline (reference sequence). As DNA, the CDR3 is TGTGCCAGCAGTTTACATATAGGACAGTTAAACTACGAGCAGTACTTC. It encodes CASSLHIGQLNYEQYF.

J is TRBJ2-5 and V is TRBV7-3, with D uncertain. There are 14 residues in the CDR3. V dropped 0 bases and J dropped 4 bases, with 9 bases sitting between them. Germline V lookup: CDR1 SGHTA, CDR2 FQGTGA. The CDR3 loop reads CASSLTPGVETQYF. The DNA for the CDR3 is TGTGCCAGCAGCTTAACCCCAGGAGTAGAGACCCAGTACTTC.

As regards this clone: The junction shows a germline mismatch at one end, possibly a read error. The chain is built from TRBV5-1 and TRBJ2-2, with 8 positions matching TRBD1. Germline V gene lookup returns CDR1 SGHRS and CDR2 YFSETQ. The CDR3 sequence is 17 residues long. The CDR3, as DNA: TGCGCCGGCAGCGGCGACAGGGGCGGTTTGGACACCGGGGAGCTGTTTTTT. It yields the protein CAGSGDRGGLDTGELFF.

The genes are TRBV7-3 and TRBJ2-5; D is unclear. Germline-derived CDR1 and CDR2 are SGHTA and FQGTGA. The CDR3 spans 15 residues. Deletions cut 0 bases from V and 4 bases from J, with 12 bases between. CDR3 sequence reads: CASSLTWDRSETQYF. CDR3 in DNA: TGTGCCAGCAGCTTAACGTGGGATCGGTCAGAGACCCAGTACTTC.

The count of this clone is one. The chain links TRBV6-6 to TRBJ1-2, with D unresolved. The germline CDR1 and CDR2 sequences are MNHNY and SVGAGI (reference sequence). CDR3 length equals 15 residues. Trimming pared 2 bases from V and 5 bases from J, leaving 15 bases between. This CDR3 reads CASSYTGREGYGYTF. The CDR3 region has the DNA TGTGCCAGCAGTTACACCGGAAGGGAAGGGTATGGCTACACCTTC.

J is TRBJ2-3 and V is TRBV7-6; D possibly corresponds to TRBD2 (5 bases). The V end lost 5 bases, the J end lost 4 bases, and 19 bases lay between the germline ends. The CDR3 is 16 amino acids. The germline gives CDR1 SGHVS, CDR2 FNYEAQ. In DNA, the CDR3 is TGTGCCAGCAGCCTACTATCGGGGAGAACCCCAGATACGCAGTATTTT. This gives the protein CASSLLSGRTPDTQYF.

This sequence joins TRBV6-5 and TRBJ1-1; 7 nucleotides line up with TRBD1. After removal of 0 bases from V and 0 bases from J, the junction contained 4 bases not matched to a gene. The CDR3 is 16 amino acids. Germline CDR1 and CDR2: MNHEY and SVGAGI. The CDR3 spells CASSYSGQPMNTEAFF. The CDR3 DNA reads as TGTGCCAGCAGTTACTCGGGACAGCCTATGAACACTGAAGCTTTCTTT.

This chain joins TRBV6-5 and TRBJ1-5, with TRBD1 identical over 8 bases. Germline trimming cut 6 bases from V and 7 bases from J; bases unmatched to any gene: 8. This CDR3 is built from 14 residues. Germline values: CDR1 MNHEY, CDR2 SVGAGI. The CDR3 loop is CASRPTGAIQPQHF. Written as DNA, the CDR3 is TGTGCCAGCAGGCCGACAGGGGCTATACAGCCCCAGCATTTT.

This chain uses TRBV7-9 with TRBJ2-7; 9 bases match TRBD1. V shed 5 bases, J shed 5 bases, and the junction held 10 bases outside the gene matches. Germline lookup yields CDR1 SEHNR and CDR2 FQNEAQ (reference sequence). The CDR3 has 15 amino acids. As DNA, the CDR3 is TGTGCCAGCAGCCCAGGACAGGGGAGGAGAGACGAGCAGTACTTC. Its translation is CASSPGQGRRDEQYF.

This clone was seen only a few times. The gene calls are TRBV9 and TRBJ1-2; D may be TRBD1 (6 bases). Trimming shortened V by 3 bases and J by 4 bases, and 19 bases separated the two germline ends. Germline-derived CDR1 and CDR2 are SGDLS and YYNGEE. CDR3 size: 16 residues. The CDR3 DNA is TGTGCCAGCAGCGGGGAGACTACACGGACAGCCTATGGCTACACCTTC. Translated: CASSGETTRTAYGYTF.

This clone was found a few times. The V gene is TRBV6-1, the J gene TRBJ1-3, with unresolved D. This CDR3 spans 12 amino acids. V was cut by 7 bases and J by 0 bases, with 4 bases left in between. Germline CDR1 and CDR2: MNHNS and SASEGT. In DNA, the CDR3 is TGTGCCAGCATTTACTCTGGAAACACCATATATTTT. This gives the protein CASIYSGNTIYF.

The chain is built from TRBV5-6 and TRBJ2-5; D unresolved. V gave up 2 bases and J gave up 0 bases, with 8 bases separating them. Germline assignment: CDR1 SGHDT and CDR2 YYEEEE. This CDR3 is 14 amino acids long. CDR3 in DNA: TGTGCCAGCAGCTTCTGGCCAGACCAAGAGACCCAGTACTTC. It encodes CASSFWPDQETQYF.

The J gene is TRBJ1-3, the V gene TRBV9; D gene unclear. Trimming took 0 bases from V and 0 from J, leaving 10 bases between them. The CDR3 is 16 residues long. In germline, CDR1 is SGDLS, CDR2 YYNGEE. CDR3 nucleotides: TGTGCCAGCAGCGTAGGACAAACCAGCTCTGGAAACACCATATATTTT. Translated, it gives CASSVGQTSSGNTIYF.

This sequence joins TRBV7-3 and TRBJ2-1; D unresolved. This CDR3 is built from 11 residues. The V and J ends lost 4 bases and 7 bases respectively, with 5 bases between them. CDR1 SGHTA and CDR2 FQGTGA come from the germline V gene. CDR3 coding DNA: TGTGCCAGCAGCTCAAATAATGAGCAGTTCTTC. This encodes CASSSNNEQFF. Based on the CDR3 plus reference TRBV7-3 and TRBJ2-1, the full variable domain is GAGVSQTPSNKVTEKGKYVELRCDPISGHTALYWYRQSLGQGPEFLIYFQGTGAADDSGLPNDRFFAVRPEGSVSTLKIQRTERGDSAVYLCASSSNNEQFFGPGTRLTVL.

V usage is TRBV18 and J usage is TRBJ2-3, with 7 bases that match TRBD1. Germline CDR1 KGHSH, CDR2 LQKENI. Unmatched junction bases numbered 5, after V lost 6 bases and J lost 5 bases. The CDR3 covers 13 residues. The CDR3 here is CASSLRQGDTQYF. The CDR3 DNA reads as TGTGCCAGCTCCCTACGACAGGGAGATACGCAGTATTTT. The full variable domain, with the rest looked up from reference TRBV18 and TRBJ2-3, is NAGVMQNPRHLVRRRGQEARLRCSPMKGHSHVYWYRQLPEEGLKFMVYLQKENIIDESGMPKERFSAEFPKEGPSILRIQQVVRGDSAAYFCASSLRQGDTQYFGPGTRLTVL.

CDR3 sequence (DNA): TGTGCCAGCAGTCGTCATGTTTCCTACGAGCAGTACTTC. Protein sequence: CASSRHVSYEQYF. This chain joins TRBV5-6 and TRBJ2-7; D ambiguous. Germline values: CDR1 SGHDT, CDR2 YYEEEE. Trimming shortened V by 5 bases and J by 1 base, and 10 bases separated the two germline ends. This CDR3 is built from 13 residues.